Shown below are 8 T cell receptor beta chains from a single sample sequenced in a study of T cell responses to AZD1222 COVID-19 vaccine. This table comes from immunoSEQ multiplex PCR, and its TCRdb copy is limited to in-frame clones, with some not included. This table has some 150,000 clones, around 90% appearing once. The sample was peripheral blood, taken on day 0 of AZD1222 vaccination. These receptors were obtained from an adult in good health.

This clone has only one observation. The CDR3: CASSLEGRTDTQYF. The CDR3 bases are TGTGCCAGCAGCCTAGAGGGGCGCACAGATACGCAGTATTTT. The chain links TRBV7-9 to TRBJ2-3, with D perhaps assigned TRBD1 or TRBD2 (5 bases each). There are 14 residues in the CDR3. V was trimmed by 5 bases and J by 1 base, leaving 10 bases between them. Germline loops: CDR1 SEHNR, CDR2 FQNEAQ (reference sequence).

This clone occurred once. Written as DNA, the CDR3 is TGTGCCAGCACCACCTCCCGGGGATATAATTCACCCCTCCACTTT. Its protein is CASTTSRGYNSPLHF. The chain recombines TRBV2 with TRBJ1-6; D call uncertain. CDR1 and CDR2 (germline): SNHLY, FYNNEI. Trimming left V 7 bases short and J 4 bases short, with 14 bases between. There are 15 residues in the CDR3.

V is TRBV7-2 and J is TRBJ1-4; 10 bases line up with TRBD1. V shed 4 bases, J shed 7 bases, and the junction held 6 bases outside the gene matches. Germline CDR1 is SGHTA and CDR2 is FQGNSA. The CDR3 spans 15 residues. Written as DNA, the CDR3 is TGTGCCAGCAGCTCTCAGACAGGGGGCATTGAAAAACTGTTTTTT. Residues: CASSSQTGGIEKLFF.

In DNA, the CDR3 is TGTGCCAGCAGGGGAAAGAGGGGCTACAACACTGAAGCTTTCTTT. Translated: CASRGKRGYNTEAFF. This chain links TRBV6-5 with TRBJ1-1, with D tentatively TRBD1 (5 bases). This CDR3 is 15 amino acids long. Trimming took off 6 bases at V and 2 bases at J, with 16 bases between the two ends. The V gene's germline CDR1 is MNHEY and CDR2 SVGAGI.

This clone was picked up a small number of times. This chain uses TRBV20-1 with TRBJ2-3; D may be TRBD1 or TRBD2 (5 bases each). With 5 bases removed from V and 8 bases from J, the gap between germline ends came to 11 bases. This CDR3 comprises 11 residues. CDR1 is DFQATT and CDR2 is SNEGSKA in the germline V gene (reference sequence). The CDR3, as DNA: TGCAGTGCTGGGACGGAACTTACGCAGTATTTT. This encodes CSAGTELTQYF.

The chain joins TRBV4-2 to TRBJ2-3, with 11 bases that match TRBD1. Unmatched junction bases numbered 3, after V lost 1 base and J lost 6 bases. The CDR3 sequence is 15 residues long. Germline V gives CDR1 LGHNA, CDR2 YNFKEQ. In DNA, the CDR3 is TGTGCCAGCAGCCAAGGGACAGGGGGCTCGGATACGCAGTATTTT. It is translated as CASSQGTGGSDTQYF.

The J gene is TRBJ1-6, the V gene TRBV28; D is unclear. V was shortened by 2 bases and J by 3 bases, with 5 bases between the two germline ends. Germline-derived CDR1 and CDR2 are MDHEN and SYDVKM. There are 14 residues in the CDR3. This CDR3 is CASSLRGYNSPLHF. In DNA form, the CDR3 reads TGTGCCAGCAGTTTACGGGGCTATAATTCACCCCTCCACTTT.

CDR3 sequence reads: CASSLSRVHLAHF. The CDR3 DNA follows: TGTGCCAGCAGTCTCTCGAGGGTCCATCTAGCCCACTTT. The genes are TRBV6-5 and TRBJ1-6; D gene ambiguous. Germline assignment: CDR1 MNHEY and CDR2 SVGAGI. The CDR3 is made up of 13 amino acids. V lost 5 bases and J 18 bases, leaving 20 bases between the germline ends.